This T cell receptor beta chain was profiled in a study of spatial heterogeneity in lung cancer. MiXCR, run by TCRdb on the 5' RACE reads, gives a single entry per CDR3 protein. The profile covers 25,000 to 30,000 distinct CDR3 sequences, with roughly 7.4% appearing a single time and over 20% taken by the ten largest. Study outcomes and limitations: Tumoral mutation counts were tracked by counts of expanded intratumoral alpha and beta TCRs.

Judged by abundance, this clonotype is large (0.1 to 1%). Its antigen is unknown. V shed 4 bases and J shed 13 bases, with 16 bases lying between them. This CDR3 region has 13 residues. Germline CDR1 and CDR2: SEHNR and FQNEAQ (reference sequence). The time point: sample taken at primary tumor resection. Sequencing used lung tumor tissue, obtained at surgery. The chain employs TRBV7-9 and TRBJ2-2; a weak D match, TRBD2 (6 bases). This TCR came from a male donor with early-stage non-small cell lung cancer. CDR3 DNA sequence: TGTGCCAGCAGCTACGGGGACTCCGAGGTGCTGTTTTTT. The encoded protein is CASSYGDSEVLFF.